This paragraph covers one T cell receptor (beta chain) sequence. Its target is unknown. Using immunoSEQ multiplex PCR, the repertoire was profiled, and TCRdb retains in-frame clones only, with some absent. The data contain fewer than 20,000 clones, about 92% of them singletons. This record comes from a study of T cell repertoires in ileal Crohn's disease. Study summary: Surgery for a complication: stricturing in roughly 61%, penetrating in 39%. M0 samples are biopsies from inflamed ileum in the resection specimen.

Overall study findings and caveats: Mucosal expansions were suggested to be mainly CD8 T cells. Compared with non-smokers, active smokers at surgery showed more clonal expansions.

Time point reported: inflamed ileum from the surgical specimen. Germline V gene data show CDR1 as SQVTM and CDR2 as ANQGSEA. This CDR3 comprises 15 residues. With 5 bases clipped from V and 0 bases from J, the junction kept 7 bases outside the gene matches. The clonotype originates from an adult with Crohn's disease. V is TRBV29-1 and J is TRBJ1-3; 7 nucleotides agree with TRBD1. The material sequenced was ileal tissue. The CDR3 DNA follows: TGCAGCGTTTGGGGGACAGAAAACTCTGGAAACACCATATATTTT. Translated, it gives CSVWGTENSGNTIYF.